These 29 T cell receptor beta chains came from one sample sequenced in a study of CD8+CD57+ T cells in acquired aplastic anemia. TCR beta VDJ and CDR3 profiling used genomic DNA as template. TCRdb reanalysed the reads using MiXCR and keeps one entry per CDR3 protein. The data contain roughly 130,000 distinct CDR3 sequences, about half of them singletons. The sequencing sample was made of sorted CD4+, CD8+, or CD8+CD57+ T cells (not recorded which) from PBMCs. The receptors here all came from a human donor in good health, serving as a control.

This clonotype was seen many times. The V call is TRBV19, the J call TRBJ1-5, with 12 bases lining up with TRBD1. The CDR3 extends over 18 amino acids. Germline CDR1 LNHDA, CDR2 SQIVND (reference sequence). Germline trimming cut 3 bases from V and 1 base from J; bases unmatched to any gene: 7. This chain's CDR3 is CASSIRGQGAISNQPQHF. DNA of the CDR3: TGTGCCAGTAGTATTAGGGGACAGGGGGCTATAAGCAATCAGCCCCAGCATTTT. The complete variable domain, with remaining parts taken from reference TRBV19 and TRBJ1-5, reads DGGITQSPKYLFRKEGQNVTLSCEQNLNHDAMYWYRQDPGQGLRLIYYSQIVNDFQKGDIAEGYSVSREKKESFPLTVTSAQKNPTAFYLCASSIRGQGAISNQPQHFGDGTRLSIL.

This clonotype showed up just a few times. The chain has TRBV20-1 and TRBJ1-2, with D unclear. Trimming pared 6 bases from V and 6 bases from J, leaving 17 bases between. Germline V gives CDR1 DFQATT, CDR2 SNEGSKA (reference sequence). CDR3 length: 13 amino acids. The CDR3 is CSAVLPYTDGYTF. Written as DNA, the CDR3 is TGCAGTGCCGTTTTACCGTACACCGATGGCTACACCTTC.

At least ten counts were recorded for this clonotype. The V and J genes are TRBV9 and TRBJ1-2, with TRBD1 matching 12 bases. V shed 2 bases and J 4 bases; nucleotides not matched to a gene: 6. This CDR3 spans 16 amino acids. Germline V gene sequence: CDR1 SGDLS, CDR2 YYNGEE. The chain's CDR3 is CASSVTGTGGLYGYTF. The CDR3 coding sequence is TGTGCCAGCAGCGTGACCGGGACAGGGGGCCTCTATGGCTACACCTTC.

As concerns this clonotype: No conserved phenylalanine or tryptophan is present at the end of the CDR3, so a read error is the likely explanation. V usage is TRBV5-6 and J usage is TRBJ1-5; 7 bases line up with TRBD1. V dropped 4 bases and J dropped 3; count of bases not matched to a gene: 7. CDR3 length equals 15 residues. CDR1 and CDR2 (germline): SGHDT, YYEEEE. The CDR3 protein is CASSQGDRFNQPQHY. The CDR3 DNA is TGTGCCAGCAGCCAAGGGGACAGATTCAATCAGCCCCAGCATTAT.

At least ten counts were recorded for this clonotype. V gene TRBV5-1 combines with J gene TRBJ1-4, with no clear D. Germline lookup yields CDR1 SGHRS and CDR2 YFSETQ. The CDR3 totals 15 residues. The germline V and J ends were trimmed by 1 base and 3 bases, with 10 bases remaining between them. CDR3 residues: CASSLMYGANEKLFF. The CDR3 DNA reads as TGCGCCAGCAGCTTGATGTACGGAGCTAATGAAAAACTGTTTTTT.

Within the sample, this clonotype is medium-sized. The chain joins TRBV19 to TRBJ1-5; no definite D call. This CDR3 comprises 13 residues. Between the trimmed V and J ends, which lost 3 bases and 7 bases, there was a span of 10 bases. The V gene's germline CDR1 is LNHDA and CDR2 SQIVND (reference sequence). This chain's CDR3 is CASSITAQQPQHF. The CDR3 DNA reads TGTGCCAGTAGTATTACAGCACAACAGCCCCAGCATTTT.

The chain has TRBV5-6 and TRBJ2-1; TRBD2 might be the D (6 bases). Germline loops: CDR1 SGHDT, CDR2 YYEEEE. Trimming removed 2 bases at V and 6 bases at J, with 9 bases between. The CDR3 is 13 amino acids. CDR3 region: CASSFPGSNEQFF. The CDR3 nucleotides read TGTGCCAGCAGCTTTCCCGGGAGCAATGAGCAGTTCTTC.

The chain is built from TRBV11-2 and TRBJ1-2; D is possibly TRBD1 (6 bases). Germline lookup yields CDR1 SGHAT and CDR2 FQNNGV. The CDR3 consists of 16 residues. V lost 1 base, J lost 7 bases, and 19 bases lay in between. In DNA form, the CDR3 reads TGTGCCAGCAGCTTAGGGTCTCCAGGGGCGCATAGTGGCTACACCTTC. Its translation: CASSLGSPGAHSGYTF.

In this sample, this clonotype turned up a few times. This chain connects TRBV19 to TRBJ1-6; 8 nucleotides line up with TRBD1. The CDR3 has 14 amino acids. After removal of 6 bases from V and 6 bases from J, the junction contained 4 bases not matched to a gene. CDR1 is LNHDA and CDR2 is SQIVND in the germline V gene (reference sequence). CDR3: CASRNGQGNSPLHF. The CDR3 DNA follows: TGTGCCAGTAGGAACGGACAGGGTAATTCACCCCTCCACTTT.

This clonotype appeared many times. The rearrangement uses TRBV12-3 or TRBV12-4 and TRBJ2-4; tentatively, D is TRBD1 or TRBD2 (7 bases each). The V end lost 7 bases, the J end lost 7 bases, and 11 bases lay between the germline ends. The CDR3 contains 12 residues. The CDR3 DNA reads TGTGCCAGCAACCAGGGGGGGAACATTCAGTACTTC. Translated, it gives CASNQGGNIQYF.

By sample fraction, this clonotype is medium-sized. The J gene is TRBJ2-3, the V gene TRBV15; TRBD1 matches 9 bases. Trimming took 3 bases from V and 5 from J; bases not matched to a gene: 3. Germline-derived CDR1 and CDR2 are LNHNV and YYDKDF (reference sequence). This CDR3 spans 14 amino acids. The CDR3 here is CATSSRTGEDTQYF. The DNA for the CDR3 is TGTGCCACCAGCAGCCGGACAGGGGAAGATACGCAGTATTTT.

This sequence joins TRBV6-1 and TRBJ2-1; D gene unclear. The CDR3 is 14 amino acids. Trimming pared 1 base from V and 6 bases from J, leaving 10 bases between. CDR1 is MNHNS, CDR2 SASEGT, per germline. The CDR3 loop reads CASSEGVGRNEQFF. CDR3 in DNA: TGTGCCAGCAGTGAAGGAGTAGGACGCAATGAGCAGTTCTTC.

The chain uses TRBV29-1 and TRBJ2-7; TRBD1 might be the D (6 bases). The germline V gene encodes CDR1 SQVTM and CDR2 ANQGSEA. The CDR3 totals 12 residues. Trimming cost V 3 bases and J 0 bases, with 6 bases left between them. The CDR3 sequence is CSVETGSYEQYF. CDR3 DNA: TGCAGCGTTGAGACAGGCTCCTACGAGCAGTACTTC.

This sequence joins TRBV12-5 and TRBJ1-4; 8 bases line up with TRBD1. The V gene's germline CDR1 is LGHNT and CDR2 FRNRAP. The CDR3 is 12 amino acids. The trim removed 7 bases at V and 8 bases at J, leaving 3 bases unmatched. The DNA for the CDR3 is TGTGCTAGTGCAGGGGGCGGAGAAAAACTGTTTTTT. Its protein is CASAGGGEKLFF.

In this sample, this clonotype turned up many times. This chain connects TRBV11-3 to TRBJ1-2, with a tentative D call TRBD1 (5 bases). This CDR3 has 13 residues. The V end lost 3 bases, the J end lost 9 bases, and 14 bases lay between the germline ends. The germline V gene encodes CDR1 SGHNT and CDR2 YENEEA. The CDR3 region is CASSLGTARSYTF. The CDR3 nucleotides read TGTGCCAGCAGCTTGGGGACCGCACGCAGCTACACCTTC.

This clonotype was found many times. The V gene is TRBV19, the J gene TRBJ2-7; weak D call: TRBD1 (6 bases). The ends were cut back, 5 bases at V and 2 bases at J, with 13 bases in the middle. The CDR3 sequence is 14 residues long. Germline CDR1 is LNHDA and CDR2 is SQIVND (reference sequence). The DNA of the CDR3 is TGTGCCAGTAGTGACCTACAGGGACCCTACGAGCAGTACTTC. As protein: CASSDLQGPYEQYF. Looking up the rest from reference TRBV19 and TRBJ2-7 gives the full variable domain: DGGITQSPKYLFRKEGQNVTLSCEQNLNHDAMYWYRQDPGQGLRLIYYSQIVNDFQKGDIAEGYSVSREKKESFPLTVTSAQKNPTAFYLCASSDLQGPYEQYFGPGTRLTVT.

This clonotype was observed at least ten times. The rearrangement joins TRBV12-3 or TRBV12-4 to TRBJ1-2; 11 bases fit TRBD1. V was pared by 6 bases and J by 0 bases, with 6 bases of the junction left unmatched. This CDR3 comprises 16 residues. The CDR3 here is CASRRTGGLSNYGYTF. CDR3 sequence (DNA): TGTGCCAGCAGACGGACAGGGGGCCTTTCTAACTATGGCTACACCTTC.

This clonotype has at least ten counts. In DNA, the CDR3 is TGTGCCATCAGTGTGGGGAATGAGCAGTTCTTC. This encodes CAISVGNEQFF. The J gene is TRBJ2-1, the V gene TRBV10-3; D is unresolved. This CDR3 is built from 11 residues. Deletions cut 4 bases from V and 7 bases from J, with 5 bases between. Germline V CDR1 and CDR2: ENHRY, SYGVKD.

The CDR3 DNA sequence: TGTGCCAGCAGTCGGGACGGCACTTACGAGCAGTACTTC. It is translated as CASSRDGTYEQYF. The chain carries TRBV7-8 and TRBJ2-7, with D perhaps assigned TRBD1 or TRBD2 (5 bases each). Germline V gene data show CDR1 as SGHVS and CDR2 as FQNEAQ. This CDR3 contains 13 residues. Trimming took 6 bases from V and 4 from J, leaving 13 bases between them.

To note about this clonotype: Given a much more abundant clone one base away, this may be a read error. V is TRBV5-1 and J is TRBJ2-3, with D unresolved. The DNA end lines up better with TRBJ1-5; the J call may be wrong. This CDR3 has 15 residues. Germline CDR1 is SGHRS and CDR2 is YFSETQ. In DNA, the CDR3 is TGCGCCAGCAGCATGGACTGGGCCGGGTCAGATACGCAGCATTTT. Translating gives CASSMDWAGSDTQHF.

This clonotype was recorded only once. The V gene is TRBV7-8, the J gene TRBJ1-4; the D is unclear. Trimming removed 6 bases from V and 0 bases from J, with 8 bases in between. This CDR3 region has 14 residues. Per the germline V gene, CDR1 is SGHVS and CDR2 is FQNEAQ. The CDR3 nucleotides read TGTGCCAGCAGTCAAACTACAACTAATGAAAAACTGTTTTTT. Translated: CASSQTTTNEKLFF.

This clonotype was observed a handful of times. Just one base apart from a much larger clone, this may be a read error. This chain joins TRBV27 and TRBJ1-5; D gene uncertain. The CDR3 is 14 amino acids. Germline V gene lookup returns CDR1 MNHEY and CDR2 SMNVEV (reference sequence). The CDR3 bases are TGTGCCGGCAGTTTCACAGCGAGCAATCAGCCCCAGCATTTT. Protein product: CAGSFTASNQPQHF.

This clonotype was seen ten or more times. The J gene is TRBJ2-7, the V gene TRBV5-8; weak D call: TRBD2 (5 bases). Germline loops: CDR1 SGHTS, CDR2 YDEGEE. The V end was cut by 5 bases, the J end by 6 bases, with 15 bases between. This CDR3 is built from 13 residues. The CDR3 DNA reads TGTGCCAGCAGGCTAACGGGGAGAGGCGAGCAGTACTTC. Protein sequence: CASRLTGRGEQYF.

This CDR3 is CSARDRAGANVLTF. The CDR3 bases are TGCAGTGCTAGGGACAGGGCTGGGGCCAACGTCCTGACTTTC. This chain connects TRBV20-1 to TRBJ2-6; 8 nucleotides align to TRBD1. This CDR3 has 14 residues. The V segment lost 3 bases and the J segment 2 bases; nucleotides outside the gene matches: 0. Germline V gene lookup returns CDR1 DFQATT and CDR2 SNEGSKA (reference sequence).

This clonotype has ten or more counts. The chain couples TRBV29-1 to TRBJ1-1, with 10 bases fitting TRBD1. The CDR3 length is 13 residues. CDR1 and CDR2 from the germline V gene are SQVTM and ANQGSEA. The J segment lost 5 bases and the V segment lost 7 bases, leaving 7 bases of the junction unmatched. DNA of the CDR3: TGCAGCGACCGACAGGGGGCGGGAACTGAAGCTTTCTTT. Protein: CSDRQGAGTEAFF.

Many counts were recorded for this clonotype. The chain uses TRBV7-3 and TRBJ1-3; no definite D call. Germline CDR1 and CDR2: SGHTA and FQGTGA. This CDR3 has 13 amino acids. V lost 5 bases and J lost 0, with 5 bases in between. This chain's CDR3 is CASSATSGNTIYF. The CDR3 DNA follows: TGTGCCAGCAGCGCCACCTCTGGAAACACCATATATTTT.

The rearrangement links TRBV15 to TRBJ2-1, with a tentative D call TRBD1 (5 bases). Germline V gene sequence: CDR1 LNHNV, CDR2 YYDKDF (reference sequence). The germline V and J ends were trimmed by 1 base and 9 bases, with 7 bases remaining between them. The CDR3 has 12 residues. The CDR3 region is CATSRGGPEQFF. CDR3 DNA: TGTGCCACCAGCAGAGGGGGCCCTGAGCAGTTCTTC. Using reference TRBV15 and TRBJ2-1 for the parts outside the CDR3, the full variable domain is DAMVIQNPRYQVTQFGKPVTLSCSQTLNHNVMYWYQQKSSQAPKLLFHYYDKDFNNEADTPDNFQSRRPNTSFCFLDIRSPGLGDTAMYLCATSRGGPEQFFGPGTRLTVL.

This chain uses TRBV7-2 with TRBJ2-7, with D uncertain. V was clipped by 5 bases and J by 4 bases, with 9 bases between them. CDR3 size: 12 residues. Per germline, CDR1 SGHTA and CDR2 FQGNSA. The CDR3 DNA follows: TGTGCCAGCAGCCTCACCAGGTACGAGCAGTACTTC. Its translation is CASSLTRYEQYF. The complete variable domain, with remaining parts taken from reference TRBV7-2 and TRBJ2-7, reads GAGVSQSPSNKVTEKGKDVELRCDPISGHTALYWYRQSLGQGLEFLIYFQGNSAPDKSGLPSDRFSAERTGGSVSTLTIQRTQQEDSAVYLCASSLTRYEQYFGPGTRLTVT.

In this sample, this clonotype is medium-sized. CDR3 bases: TGTGCCAGCAGCTTGTGGCAGGGAGAGACCCAGTACTTC. Translation gives CASSLWQGETQYF. The chain links TRBV7-2 to TRBJ2-5; TRBD1 might be the D (5 bases). Germline V CDR1 and CDR2: SGHTA, FQGNSA. The CDR3 consists of 13 residues. Deletions cut 3 bases from V and 4 bases from J, with 9 bases between.